These 21 T cell receptor beta chains were sequenced from one sample in a study of T cell repertoires in aging, cancer and after chemotherapy. Multiplex touch-down PCR with TRB-A/B primers amplified rearranged V-D-J TRB sequences. In TCRdb, the multiplex PCR reads were re-called with MiXCR into one record per CDR3 protein. The repertoire consists of 4,000 or so distinct CDR3 sequences, with around 23% occurring once and the leading ten covering about 30%. Peripheral blood genomic DNA, not sorted cells or RNA, was the template. Input material: blood. Receptors originate from a human donor in good health. The donor label of this sample is uncertain.

A single count supports this clonotype. The chain is built from TRBV4-3 and TRBJ2-1; a weak D match, TRBD2 (7 bases). Germline CDR1 is LGHNA and CDR2 is YSLEER. CDR3 length: 16 residues. V was cut by 2 bases and J by 7 bases, with 18 bases left in between. CDR3 sequence: CASSQLKGEGLNEQFF. As DNA, the CDR3 is TGCGCCAGCAGCCAACTTAAGGGGGAGGGCCTTAATGAGCAGTTCTTC.

V gene TRBV12-3 or TRBV12-4 combines with J gene TRBJ2-1; D perhaps matches TRBD2 (6 bases). Between the trimmed V and J ends, which lost 6 bases and 8 bases, there was a span of 20 bases. The CDR3 is 15 amino acids. Here the CDR3 reads CASSVEEGRYDEQFF. The CDR3 region has the DNA TGTGCCAGCAGCGTAGAGGAGGGGAGGTACGATGAGCAGTTCTTC.

This chain uses TRBV14 with TRBJ2-1, with D perhaps matching TRBD2 (5 bases). V lost 4 bases and J 10 bases, leaving 11 bases between the germline ends. The CDR3 runs to 12 residues. Looked up from germline, CDR1 is SGHDN and CDR2 is FVKESK. In nucleotides, the CDR3 is TGTGCCAGCAGCCGCTCGGGGAAGGAGCAGTTCTTC. It encodes CASSRSGKEQFF. Using reference TRBV14 and TRBJ2-1 for the parts outside the CDR3, the full variable domain is EAGVTQFPSHSVIEKGQTVTLRCDPISGHDNLYWYRRVMGKEIKFLLHFVKESKQDESGMPNNRFLAERTGGTYSTLKVQPAELEDSGVYFCASSRSGKEQFFGPGTRLTVL.

By sample fraction, this clonotype is medium-sized. This chain joins TRBV27 and TRBJ1-4; D is unclear. The CDR3 length is 14 residues. The germline V gene has CDR1 MNHEY and CDR2 SMNVEV (reference sequence). V was clipped by 2 bases and J by 8 bases, with 12 bases between them. The CDR3: CASSLGGIREKLFF. The CDR3 DNA is TGTGCCAGCAGTTTAGGAGGGATCAGGGAAAAACTGTTTTTT.

V and J are TRBV28 and TRBJ1-1; possibly TRBD1 for D (6 bases). The V and J ends lost 0 bases and 1 base respectively, with 9 bases between them. The CDR3 extends over 15 amino acids. The germline gives CDR1 MDHEN, CDR2 SYDVKM. The DNA for the CDR3 is TGTGCCAGCAGTTTATGGGGGACACCGAACACTGAAGCTTTCTTT. This encodes CASSLWGTPNTEAFF.

By frequency in the sample, this clonotype is medium-sized (0.01 to 0.1%). This chain joins TRBV27 and TRBJ2-1; TRBD1 might be the D (6 bases). Per germline, CDR1 MNHEY and CDR2 SMNVEV (reference sequence). Trimming removed 3 bases at V and 4 bases at J, with 10 bases between. This CDR3 region has 14 residues. The CDR3 DNA reads TGTGCCAGCAGTTTCCTGGACAGATACAATGAGCAGTTCTTC. Translating gives CASSFLDRYNEQFF.

By frequency in the sample, this clonotype is medium-sized. V is TRBV6-5 and J is TRBJ2-1; D possibly corresponds to TRBD1 (5 bases). Germline V gene data show CDR1 as MNHEY and CDR2 as SVGAGI. The V gene lost 0 bases and the J gene lost 8 bases, with 11 bases spanning the gap. The CDR3 sequence is 14 residues long. CDR3 loop: CASSYSQGWDEQFF. The CDR3 nucleotides are TGTGCCAGCAGTTACTCGCAGGGTTGGGATGAGCAGTTCTTC.

This clonotype is medium-sized by share. The chain carries TRBV6-5 and TRBJ2-2; 8 bases are a match to TRBD1. V shed 0 bases and J 7 bases; nucleotides not matched to a gene: 10. Germline CDR1 is MNHEY and CDR2 is SVGAGI. The CDR3 sequence is 17 residues long. CDR3 region: CASSYSSRRGLGGELFF. Here the CDR3 DNA reads TGTGCCAGCAGTTACTCGAGTCGCAGGGGGCTTGGCGGGGAGCTGTTTTTT.

The chain is built from TRBV20-1 and TRBJ2-7, with D possibly being TRBD2 (6 bases). CDR3 length equals 15 residues. V shed 6 bases and J shed 1 base, with 19 bases lying between them. CDR1 DFQATT and CDR2 SNEGSKA come from the germline V gene (reference sequence). The CDR3 bases are TGCAGTGCCCCGTCCACTAGCTCTGGGTCCTACGAGCAGTACTTC. Translating it yields CSAPSTSSGSYEQYF.

Sample share makes this clonotype medium-sized. The chain couples TRBV19 to TRBJ1-3, with TRBD1 as a possible D gene (5 bases). This CDR3 comprises 15 residues. Germline loops: CDR1 LNHDA, CDR2 SQIVND (reference sequence). Trimming cost V 3 bases and J 0 bases, with 9 bases left between them. The chain's CDR3 is CASSIGRASGNTIYF. The CDR3 nucleotides read TGTGCCAGTAGTATTGGCAGGGCCTCTGGAAACACCATATATTTT.

This clonotype is termed large. The chain recombines TRBV6-2 or TRBV6-3 with TRBJ2-3, with TRBD2 matching over 9 bases. Germline V gives CDR1 MNHEY, CDR2 SVGEGT. V gave up 7 bases and J gave up 2 bases; unmatched junction bases: 4. This CDR3 comprises 14 residues. As DNA, the CDR3 is TGTGCCAGCACGCGGGGGGGTGACACAGATACGCAGTATTTT. It codes for CASTRGGDTDTQYF.

This clonotype is labeled as medium-sized (0.01 to 0.1%). The chain joins TRBV27 to TRBJ2-5; 11 nucleotides agree with TRBD1. This CDR3 is 16 amino acids long. Germline values: CDR1 MNHEY, CDR2 SMNVEV (reference sequence). The J segment lost 5 bases and the V segment lost 0 bases, leaving 5 bases of the junction unmatched. CDR3 nucleotides: TGTGCCAGCAGTTTATCGTGGACAGGGGGCAGGGAGACCCAGTACTTC. It encodes CASSLSWTGGRETQYF.

This clonotype has a handful of counts. The chain has TRBV7-9 and TRBJ1-2, with TRBD1 as a possible D gene (5 bases). This CDR3 spans 15 amino acids. Between the trimmed V and J ends, which lost 7 bases and 2 bases, there was a span of 17 bases. Germline CDR1 reads SEHNR; CDR2 reads FQNEAQ (reference sequence). CDR3 region: CASTRRGEGNYGYTF. CDR3 DNA: TGTGCCAGCACCCGGCGGGGGGAAGGAAACTATGGCTACACCTTC.

In this sample, this clonotype is medium-sized. The chain is built from TRBV5-4 and TRBJ1-4, with 7 nucleotides matching TRBD1. This CDR3 region has 15 residues. CDR1 is SGHNT, CDR2 YYREEE, per germline (reference sequence). Unmatched junction bases numbered 10, after V lost 3 bases and J lost 8 bases. The DNA for the CDR3 is TGTGCCAGCAGCTCAACAGGGGCCACCATAGAAAAACTGTTTTTT. Amino acids: CASSSTGATIEKLFF.

By share of the sample, this clonotype is medium-sized (0.01 to 0.1%). The V and J genes are TRBV19 and TRBJ1-1; no clear D gene. Germline V gives CDR1 LNHDA, CDR2 SQIVND (reference sequence). Trimming took 4 bases from V and 2 from J, leaving 14 bases between them. This CDR3 contains 15 residues. The CDR3: CASSTPGSLNTEAFF. The CDR3 DNA is TGTGCCAGTAGTACTCCGGGCAGCTTAAACACTGAAGCTTTCTTT.

The chain carries TRBV6-5 and TRBJ2-7; 8 bases align to TRBD1. This CDR3 region has 15 residues. The junction had 10 bases not matched to a gene; V was cut back by 6 bases and J by 3 bases. In germline, CDR1 is MNHEY, CDR2 SVGAGI. The CDR3 is CASRTQGANHYEQYF. CDR3 bases: TGTGCCAGCAGAACCCAGGGGGCGAATCACTACGAGCAGTACTTC.

This rearrangement joins TRBV12-3 or TRBV12-4 to TRBJ1-1; possible D gene TRBD1, 6 bases. V lost 5 bases and J 5 bases, leaving 18 bases between the germline ends. This CDR3 has 15 residues. The DNA for the CDR3 is TGTGCCAGCAGTGATGACCCAGGGGCTGGGACTGAAGCTTTCTTT. Protein product: CASSDDPGAGTEAFF.

This clonotype turned up a few times. V is TRBV29-1 and J is TRBJ2-1; 11 positions agree with TRBD1. This CDR3 has 19 amino acids. Germline CDR1 reads SQVTM; CDR2 reads ANQGSEA. Unmatched junction bases numbered 25, after V lost 7 bases and J lost 8 bases. CDR3 protein: CSASKRTGGRREGFYEQFF. The DNA of the CDR3 is TGCAGCGCCAGCAAGCGGACAGGGGGCCGGCGGGAGGGCTTCTATGAGCAGTTCTTC.

In this sample, this clonotype turned up a few times. The gene calls are TRBV14 and TRBJ1-5; no definite D call. Germline V gene data show CDR1 as SGHDN and CDR2 as FVKESK. V lost 3 bases to trimming and J lost 4 bases, with 22 bases between them. CDR3 length equals 18 residues. CDR3 protein: CASSQLTRESKANQPQHF. CDR3 nucleotide sequence: TGTGCCAGCAGCCAGTTAACAAGGGAGTCCAAGGCAAATCAGCCCCAGCATTTT.

This clonotype is medium-sized in the sample. CDR3 sequence: CASSPPSRDRIYNEQFF. The CDR3 DNA sequence: TGTGCCAGCTCACCACCCTCGCGGGACAGGATCTACAATGAGCAGTTCTTC. This chain uses TRBV18 with TRBJ2-1; 8 bases match TRBD1. Germline CDR1 and CDR2: KGHSH and LQKENI. This CDR3 contains 17 residues. V shed 0 bases and J 3 bases; nucleotides not matched to a gene: 7.

This clonotype was seen once. This chain joins TRBV9 and TRBJ1-6; the D gene is possibly TRBD1 (5 bases). The CDR3 is made up of 15 amino acids. Trimming shortened V by 3 bases and J by 9 bases, and 16 bases separated the two germline ends. Germline values: CDR1 SGDLS, CDR2 YYNGEE. CDR3 protein: CASSADTLRGSPLHF. CDR3 sequence (DNA): TGTGCCAGCAGCGCGGACACCCTAAGGGGTTCACCCCTCCACTTT. The variable domain in full, completed from reference TRBV9 and TRBJ1-6, reads DSGVTQTPKHLITATGQRVTLRCSPRSGDLSVYWYQQSLDQGLQFLIQYYNGEERAKGNILERFSAQQFPDLHSELNLSSLELGDSALYFCASSADTLRGSPLHFGNGTRLTVT.